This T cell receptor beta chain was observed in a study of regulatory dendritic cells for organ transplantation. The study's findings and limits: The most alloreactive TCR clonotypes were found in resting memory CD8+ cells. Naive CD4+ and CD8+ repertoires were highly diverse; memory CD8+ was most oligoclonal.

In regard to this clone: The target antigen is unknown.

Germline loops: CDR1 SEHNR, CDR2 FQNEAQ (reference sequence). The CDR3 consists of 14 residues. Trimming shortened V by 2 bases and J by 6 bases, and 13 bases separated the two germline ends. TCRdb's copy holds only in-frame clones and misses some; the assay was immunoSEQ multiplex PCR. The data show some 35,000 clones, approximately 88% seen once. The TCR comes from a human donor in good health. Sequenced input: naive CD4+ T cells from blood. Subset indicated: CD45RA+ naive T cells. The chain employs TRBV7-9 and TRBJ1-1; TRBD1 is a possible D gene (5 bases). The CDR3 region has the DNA TGTGCCAGCAGCTTACGGGGCGGGGAGGCTGAAGCTTTCTTT. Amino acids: CASSLRGGEAEAFF.